One sample yielded the 2 T cell receptor beta chains listed below, sequenced in a study of beta chain features in type 1 diabetes. Expressed TCRB transcripts were sequenced because the isolated RNA had all been reverse transcribed beforehand. Sequencing used immunoSEQ multiplex PCR; TCRdb keeps in-frame clones, though not all of them. The data show about 700,000 clones, roughly 13% seen once. No antigen has been assigned to these receptors. Overall study findings and caveats: Moderate but significant shortening of TCRB CDR3s was recorded in all four CD4+ subsets from Type 1 diabetes patients.

Specimen: naive CD4+ T cells from blood. These receptors all come from a man between 18 and 29 years old with type 1 diabetes.

The chain combines TRBV7-2 with TRBJ1-6; 9 bases align to TRBD1. This CDR3 has 16 amino acids. The V and J ends lost 3 bases and 10 bases, in that order; junction bases with no gene match: 10. Germline V CDR1 and CDR2: SGHTA, FQGNSA. The CDR3 DNA reads TGTGCCAGCAGCTTCGGGACAGGGAGTATTACCTCACCCCTCCACTTT. It encodes CASSFGTGSITSPLHF. The variable domain in full, with the rest retrieved from reference TRBV7-2 and TRBJ1-6, is GAGVSQSPSNKVTEKGKDVELRCDPISGHTALYWYRQSLGQGLEFLIYFQGNSAPDKSGLPSDRFSAERTGGSVSTLTIQRTQQEDSAVYLCASSFGTGSITSPLHFGNGTRLTVT.

This rearrangement joins TRBV10-3 to TRBJ2-7; 7 bases are a match to TRBD1. With 0 bases clipped from V and 0 bases from J, the junction kept 2 bases outside the gene matches. This CDR3 is 15 amino acids long. Germline CDR1 reads ENHRY; CDR2 reads SYGVKD. This chain's CDR3 is CAISESRTGSYEQYF. The CDR3 DNA reads as TGTGCCATCAGTGAGTCTCGGACAGGCTCCTACGAGCAGTACTTC.